The clone carrying this TCR beta chain showed up just a few times. Its target is unknown. This sample is part of a study of CD8 T cells in ankylosing spondylitis. Findings and caveats of the study: Apparently characteristic of ankylosing spondylitis blood was a TCR beta motif (roughly 8 highly homologous variants). As reported, disease-linked clones showed significant enrichment in matched ankylosing spondylitis synovial fluid. Previous work reported some of these motif variants in the synovial fluid and blood of reactive arthritis.

Germline-derived CDR1 and CDR2 are SNHLY and FYNNEI. Trimming cost V 6 bases and J 5 bases, with 16 bases left between them. The CDR3 is 15 residues long. TCRdb processed the 5' RACE reads anew with MiXCR; each CDR3 protein has one entry. The data contain around 430,000 distinct CDR3 sequences, approximately 17% of them singletons. Sequencing was carried out using blood, either unsorted or a sorted T cell fraction (not recorded which). This chain connects TRBV2 to TRBJ1-4; the D is unclear. The sequence derives from a male donor with ankylosing spondylitis. The CDR3 protein is CASSDSGAPNEKLFF. CDR3 in DNA: TGTGCCAGCAGCGATTCAGGCGCCCCAAATGAAAAACTGTTTTTT.